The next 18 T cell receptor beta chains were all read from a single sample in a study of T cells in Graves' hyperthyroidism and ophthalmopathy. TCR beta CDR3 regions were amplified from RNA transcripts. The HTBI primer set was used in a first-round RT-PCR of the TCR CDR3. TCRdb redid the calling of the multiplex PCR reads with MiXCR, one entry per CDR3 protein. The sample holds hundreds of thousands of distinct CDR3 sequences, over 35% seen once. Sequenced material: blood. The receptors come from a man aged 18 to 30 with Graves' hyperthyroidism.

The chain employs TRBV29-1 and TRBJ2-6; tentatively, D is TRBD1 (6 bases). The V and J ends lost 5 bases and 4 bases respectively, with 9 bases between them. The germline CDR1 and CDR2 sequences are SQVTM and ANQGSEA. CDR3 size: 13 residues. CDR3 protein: CSVNRAGANVLTF. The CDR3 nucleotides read TGCAGCGTTAACAGGGCCGGGGCCAACGTCCTGACTTTC.

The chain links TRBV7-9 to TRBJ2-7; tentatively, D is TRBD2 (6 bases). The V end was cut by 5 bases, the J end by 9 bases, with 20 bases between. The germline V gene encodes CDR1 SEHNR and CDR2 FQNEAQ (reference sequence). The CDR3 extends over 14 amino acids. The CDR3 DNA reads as TGTGCCAGCAGCCCACCGGCGGGGAAAGCGGTGCAGTACTTC. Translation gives CASSPPAGKAVQYF.

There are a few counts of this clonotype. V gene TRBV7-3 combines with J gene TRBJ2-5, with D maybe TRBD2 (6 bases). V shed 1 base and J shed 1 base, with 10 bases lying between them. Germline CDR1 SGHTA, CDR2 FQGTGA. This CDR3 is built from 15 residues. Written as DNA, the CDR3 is TGTGCCAGCAGCTTAAACGGGGGTTTCCAAGAGACCCAGTACTTC. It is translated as CASSLNGGFQETQYF.

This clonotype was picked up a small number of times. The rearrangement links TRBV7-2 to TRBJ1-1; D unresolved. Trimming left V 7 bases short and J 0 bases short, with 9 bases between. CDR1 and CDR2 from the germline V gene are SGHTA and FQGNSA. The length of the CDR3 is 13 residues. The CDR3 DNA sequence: TGTGCCAGCACCGAGGGAGTGAACACTGAAGCTTTCTTT. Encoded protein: CASTEGVNTEAFF. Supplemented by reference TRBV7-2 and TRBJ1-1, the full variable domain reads GAGVSQSPSNKVTEKGKDVELRCDPISGHTALYWYRQSLGQGLEFLIYFQGNSAPDKSGLPSDRFSAERTGGSVSTLTIQRTQQEDSAVYLCASTEGVNTEAFFGQGTRLTVV.

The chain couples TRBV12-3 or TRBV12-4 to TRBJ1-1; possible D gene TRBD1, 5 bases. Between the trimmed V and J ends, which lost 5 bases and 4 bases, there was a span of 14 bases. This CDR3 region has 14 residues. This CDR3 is CASSGGYGGTEAFF. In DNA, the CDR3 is TGTGCCAGCAGTGGGGGATATGGGGGCACTGAAGCTTTCTTT.

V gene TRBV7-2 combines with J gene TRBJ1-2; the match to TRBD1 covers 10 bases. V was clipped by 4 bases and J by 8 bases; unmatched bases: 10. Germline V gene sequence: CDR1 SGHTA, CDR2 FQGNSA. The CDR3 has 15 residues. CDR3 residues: CASSWWTGGIWGYTF. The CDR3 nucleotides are TGTGCCAGCAGCTGGTGGACAGGGGGTATCTGGGGCTACACCTTC.

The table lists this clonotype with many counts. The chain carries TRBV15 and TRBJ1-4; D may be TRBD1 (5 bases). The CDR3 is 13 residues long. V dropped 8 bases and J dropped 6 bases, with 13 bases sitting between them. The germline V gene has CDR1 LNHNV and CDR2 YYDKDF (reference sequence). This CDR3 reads CATEGEWDEKLFF. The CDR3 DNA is TGTGCCACCGAAGGGGAGTGGGATGAAAAACTGTTTTTT. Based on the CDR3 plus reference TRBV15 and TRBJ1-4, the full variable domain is DAMVIQNPRYQVTQFGKPVTLSCSQTLNHNVMYWYQQKSSQAPKLLFHYYDKDFNNEADTPDNFQSRRPNTSFCFLDIRSPGLGDTAMYLCATEGEWDEKLFFGSGTQLSVL.

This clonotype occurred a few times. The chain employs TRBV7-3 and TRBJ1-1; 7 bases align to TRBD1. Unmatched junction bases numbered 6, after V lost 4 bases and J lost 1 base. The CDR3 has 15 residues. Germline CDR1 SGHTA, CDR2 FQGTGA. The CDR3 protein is CASSSSGGSNTEAFF. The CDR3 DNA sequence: TGTGCCAGCAGCTCGTCAGGGGGGTCGAACACTGAAGCTTTCTTT.

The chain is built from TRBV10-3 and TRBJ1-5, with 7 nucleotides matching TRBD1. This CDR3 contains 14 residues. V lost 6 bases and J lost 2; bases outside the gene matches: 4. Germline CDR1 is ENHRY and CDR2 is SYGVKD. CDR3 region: CAIRTGTGNQPQHF. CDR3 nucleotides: TGTGCCATCAGGACCGGGACAGGCAATCAGCCCCAGCATTTT.

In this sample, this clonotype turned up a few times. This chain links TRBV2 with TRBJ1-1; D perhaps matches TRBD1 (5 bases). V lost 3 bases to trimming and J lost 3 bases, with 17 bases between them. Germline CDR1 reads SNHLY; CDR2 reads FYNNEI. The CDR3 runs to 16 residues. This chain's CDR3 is CASSEDKGRGDTEAFF. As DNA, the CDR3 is TGTGCCAGCAGTGAGGACAAGGGGCGCGGGGACACTGAAGCTTTCTTT.

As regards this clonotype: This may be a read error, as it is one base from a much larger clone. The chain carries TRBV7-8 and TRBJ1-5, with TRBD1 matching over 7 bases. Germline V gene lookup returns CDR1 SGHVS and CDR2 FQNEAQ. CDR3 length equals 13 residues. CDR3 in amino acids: CVSSYRGRQPQHF. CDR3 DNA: TGTGTCAGCAGTTACAGGGGAAGGCAGCCCCAGCATTTT.

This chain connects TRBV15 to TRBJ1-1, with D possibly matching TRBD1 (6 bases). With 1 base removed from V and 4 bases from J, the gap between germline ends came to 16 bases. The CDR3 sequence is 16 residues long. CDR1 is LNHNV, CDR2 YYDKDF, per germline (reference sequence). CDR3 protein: CATSRGGRGLSTEAFF. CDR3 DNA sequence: TGTGCCACCAGCAGAGGTGGCAGGGGATTAAGCACTGAAGCTTTCTTT.

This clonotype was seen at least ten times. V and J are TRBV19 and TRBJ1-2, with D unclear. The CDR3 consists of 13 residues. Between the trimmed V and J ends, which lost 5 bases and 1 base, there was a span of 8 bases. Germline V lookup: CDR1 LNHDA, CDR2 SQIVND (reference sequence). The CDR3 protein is CASSPTDNYGYTF. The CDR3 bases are TGTGCCAGTAGTCCTACGGATAACTATGGCTACACCTTC.

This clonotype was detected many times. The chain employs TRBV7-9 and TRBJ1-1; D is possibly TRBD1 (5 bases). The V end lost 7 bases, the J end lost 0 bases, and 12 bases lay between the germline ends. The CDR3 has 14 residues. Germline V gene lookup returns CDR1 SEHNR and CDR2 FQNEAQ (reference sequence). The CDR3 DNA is TGTGCCAGCAACCCAGACAGACTGAACACTGAAGCTTTCTTT. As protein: CASNPDRLNTEAFF.

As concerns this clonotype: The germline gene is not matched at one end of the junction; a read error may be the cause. The CDR3 loop is CASSEDSGETEAFF. The CDR3 DNA is TGCGCCAGCAGCGAAGATTCAGGGGAAACTGAAGCTTTCTTT. V is TRBV4-1 and J is TRBJ1-1; possible D gene TRBD1, 6 bases. Germline CDR1 reads MGHRA; CDR2 reads YSYEKL. CDR3 length: 14 amino acids.

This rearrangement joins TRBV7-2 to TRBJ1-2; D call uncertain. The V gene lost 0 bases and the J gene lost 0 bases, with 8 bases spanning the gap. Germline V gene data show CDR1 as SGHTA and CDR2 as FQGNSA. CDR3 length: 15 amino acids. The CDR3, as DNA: TGTGCCAGCAGCTTAGCCTCGGTAGCTAACTATGGCTACACCTTC. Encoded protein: CASSLASVANYGYTF.

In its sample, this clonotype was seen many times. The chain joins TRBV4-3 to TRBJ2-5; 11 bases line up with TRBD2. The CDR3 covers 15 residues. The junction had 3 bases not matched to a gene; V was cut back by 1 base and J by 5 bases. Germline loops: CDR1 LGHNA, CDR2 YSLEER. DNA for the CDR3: TGCGCCAGCAGCCAAGGGCTAGCGGGAGGTGAGACCCAGTACTTC. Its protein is CASSQGLAGGETQYF.

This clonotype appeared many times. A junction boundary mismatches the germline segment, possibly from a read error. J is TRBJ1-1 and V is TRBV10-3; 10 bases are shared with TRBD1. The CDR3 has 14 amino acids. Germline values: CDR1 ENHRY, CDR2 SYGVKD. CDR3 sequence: CAISGTGDFTEAFF. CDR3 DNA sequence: TGTGCCATAAGTGGGACAGGGGATTTCACTGAAGCTTTCTTT.